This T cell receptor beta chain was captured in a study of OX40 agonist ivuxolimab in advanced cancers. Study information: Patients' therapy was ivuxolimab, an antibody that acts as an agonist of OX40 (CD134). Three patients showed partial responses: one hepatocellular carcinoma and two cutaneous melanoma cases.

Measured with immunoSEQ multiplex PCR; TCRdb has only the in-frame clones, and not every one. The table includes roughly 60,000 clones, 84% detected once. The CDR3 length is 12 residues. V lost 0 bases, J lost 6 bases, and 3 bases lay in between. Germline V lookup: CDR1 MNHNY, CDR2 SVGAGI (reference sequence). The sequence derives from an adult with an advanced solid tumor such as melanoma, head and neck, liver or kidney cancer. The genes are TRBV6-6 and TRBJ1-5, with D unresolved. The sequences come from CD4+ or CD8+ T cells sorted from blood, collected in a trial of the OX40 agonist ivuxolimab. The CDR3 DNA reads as TGTGCCAGCAGTTACTCGGGTCAGCCCCAGCATTTT. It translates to CASSYSGQPQHF.